This entry lists 5 T cell receptor beta chains sequenced from one sample in a study of beta chain features in type 1 diabetes. Isolated RNA was reverse transcribed in full, so expressed TCRB transcripts were sequenced. Libraries were prepared by immunoSEQ multiplex PCR; TCRdb keeps only in-frame clonotypes and omits some of them. The sample includes roughly 350,000 clones, 9.5% to 12% of them seen just once. The sample taken for sequencing was naive CD4+ T cells from blood. These receptors came from a young woman in good health.

The chain is built from TRBV5-1 and TRBJ1-1; 8 nucleotides align to TRBD1. CDR1 is SGHRS and CDR2 is YFSETQ in the germline V gene. V trimming: 2 bases; J trimming: 1 base; junction bases outside the gene matches: 4. The CDR3 has 15 amino acids. CDR3 coding DNA: TGCGCCAGCAGCTTAGGGACAGGACAGAACACTGAAGCTTTCTTT. Protein: CASSLGTGQNTEAFF.

V is TRBV5-1 and J is TRBJ2-5, with 9 nucleotides matching TRBD2. CDR1 SGHRS and CDR2 YFSETQ come from the germline V gene. The junction had 2 bases not matched to a gene; V was cut back by 0 bases and J by 2 bases. This CDR3 is 15 amino acids long. CDR3 sequence: CASSLGLAEQETQYF. The CDR3, as DNA: TGCGCCAGCAGCTTGGGACTAGCGGAACAAGAGACCCAGTACTTC.

This clone was found a few times. The chain has TRBV7-3 and TRBJ2-7; D is unclear. CDR1 SGHTA and CDR2 FQGTGA come from the germline V gene. V lost 1 base and J lost 4, with 5 bases in between. There are 12 residues in the CDR3. The CDR3 is CASSLNGYEQYF. CDR3 nucleotide sequence: TGTGCCAGCAGCTTAAACGGGTACGAGCAGTACTTC.

This clone was observed a handful of times. The chain couples TRBV6-1 to TRBJ2-4, with 8 bases identical to TRBD1. The CDR3 loop spans 13 amino acids. V trimming: 5 bases; J trimming: 11 bases; junction bases outside the gene matches: 8. Germline values: CDR1 MNHNS, CDR2 SASEGT. The CDR3 loop reads CASSSRDRPFQYF. The CDR3 DNA is TGTGCCAGCAGTTCCCGGGACAGGCCCTTTCAGTACTTC.

The sample holds a few counts of this clone. CDR3 in amino acids: CSTASTVDQPQHF. CDR3 DNA sequence: TGCAGCACCGCCTCGACAGTGGATCAGCCCCAGCATTTT. The chain couples TRBV29-1 to TRBJ1-5; maybe TRBD1 (5 bases). The CDR3 has 13 amino acids. Germline V CDR1 and CDR2: SQVTM, ANQGSEA. Trimming stripped 8 bases from V and 5 bases from J, with 16 bases between.